What follows is one T cell receptor beta chain and its context. This clonotype was counted a few times. Its antigen remains unidentified. No much larger clonotype is one base removed from it; base qualities were not supplied. This sample stems from a study of T cells in Graves' hyperthyroidism and ophthalmopathy (dated by TCRdb to the late 2010s). As for the study more broadly: Peripheral blood was collected at initial diagnosis, before any treatment. Prospective prediction of ophthalmopathy was tested in an independent validation cohort of about 19 hyperthyroidism patients and 17 patients who later progressed to ophthalmopathy. Once sampling was done, hyperthyroidism patients were given methimazole at a starting dose of 30 mg daily, whereas ophthalmopathy patients were given high-dose intravenous methylprednisolone. A discovery cohort of about a hundred patients, approximately 45 with Graves' ophthalmopathy and 55 to 60 with stable Graves' hyperthyroidism, was used to find distinguishing TCR V-J signatures. The study also compared thyroid tissue and blood T-cell repertoires from roughly 6 Graves' hyperthyroidism patients. The approximately 98 discovery patients were randomly divided into training and test sets at a 7:3 ratio. The paper describes TCR Vbeta CDR3 sequencing of 135 peripheral blood samples, made up of roughly 45 ophthalmopathy patients, around 73 hyperthyroidism patients and roughly 17 progressor patients.

TCR beta CDR3 regions were amplified from RNA transcripts. For the first round of RT-PCR on the TCR CDR3, the HTBI primer set was used together with the Qiagen OneStep RT-PCR kit. Libraries were constructed in a second round of multiplex PCR, after which size selection and purification were carried out. Sequencing of the libraries was done on an Illumina HiSeq2000 using paired-end 100 bp reads. For the original study's pipeline: SOAPnuke was used to process the raw data, removing reads that contained adapters or uncalled bases, had a mean Phred below 15, or lacked an exact match to the constant primer or identifier. COPE v1.2.5 was used to merge high-quality paired reads, and clonotypes were defined as unique nucleotide sequences. MiTCR v1.1 was used to align clonotypes to the IMGT TRBV, TRBD and TRBJ reference segments. The analysis was restricted to V-J combinations with a frequency above 0.0001, which together covered 99.2% of the repertoires. A TCS score was defined as the ratio between F50 (clonal expansion) and ExV (chaos), using BLOSUM62-based TCRdist between CDR3 peptides within each V-J. Welch's t-statistics and random forest reduced 514 V-J features to 13, which were used in a naive Bayes classifier (R e1071). TCRdb trimmed the raw reads at Q25, called clones with MiXCR and kept productive beta chains. Identical CDR3 proteins give one entry, which carries the most common genes and DNA. V and J calls and clone size were set by TCRdb, not the authors. The sample includes hundreds of thousands of distinct CDR3 sequences, with around 24% observed a single time. The ten most abundant clones make up 35% of the sample.

What the study reported, not specific to this receptor: Most expanded thyroid clonotypes (frequency above 0.001) were also detected in blood, a finding suggesting that blood repertoires may reflect thyroid immune responses. During validation, the model predicted progression to ophthalmopathy a median of about 6.5 months ahead of onset, with almost 71% sensitivity and less than 85% specificity. Ophthalmopathy was separated from stable hyperthyroidism by a 13 V-J signature model, with just over 85% sensitivity and about 84% specificity obtained in cross-validation and 80%/75% obtained in testing. No statistical method was used to set the sample size in advance, and investigators knew the group allocation.

Moderately to severely active disease, a Clinical Activity Score of at least 3, a NOSPECS grade of at least 4, and a duration under 3 months were present in ophthalmopathy patients. Any patient with an uncontrolled infection, another autoimmune disease, pregnancy or lactation was excluded. Diagnoses relied on clinical symptoms, serum thyroxine and TRAb, thyroid ultrasound and orbital computed tomography. PBMCs were isolated from 7.5 to 10 ml of fresh peripheral blood by Ficoll-Paque density gradient centrifugation. Trizol reagent was used to extract total RNA, and RNA quality was then checked on an Agilent 2100 Bioanalyzer. Sequencing was performed on blood. This TCR derives from a woman aged 40-49 years with Graves' ophthalmopathy.

The nucleotide sequence is TGTGCCAGCAGCGCTGGGACAGGGGGCATGAAGACCCAGTACTTC. Its protein product is CASSAGTGGMKTQYF. The rearrangement joined TRBV6-1 to TRBJ2-5; TRBD1 aligns with 12 central bases. Trimmed from V: 6 bases; trimmed from J: 6 bases; junction bases lacking a gene match: 8. Inclusive of the bounding cysteine and phenylalanine, the CDR3 is 15 residues long. The entry retains the CDR3 DNA only, 45 bases that are in frame from base 1. CDR1 and CDR2, per the germline V gene, are MNHNS and SASEGT.